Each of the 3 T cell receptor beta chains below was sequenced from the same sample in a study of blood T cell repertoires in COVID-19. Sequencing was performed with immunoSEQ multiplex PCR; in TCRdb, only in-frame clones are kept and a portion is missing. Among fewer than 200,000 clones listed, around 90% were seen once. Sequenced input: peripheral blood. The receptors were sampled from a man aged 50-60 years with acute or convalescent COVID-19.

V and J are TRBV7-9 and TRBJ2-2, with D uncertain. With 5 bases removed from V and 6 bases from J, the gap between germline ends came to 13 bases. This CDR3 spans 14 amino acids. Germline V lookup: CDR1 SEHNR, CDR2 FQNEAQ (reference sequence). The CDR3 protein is CASSTTSTAGELFF. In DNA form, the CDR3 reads TGTGCCAGCAGCACGACATCAACGGCCGGGGAGCTGTTTTTT.

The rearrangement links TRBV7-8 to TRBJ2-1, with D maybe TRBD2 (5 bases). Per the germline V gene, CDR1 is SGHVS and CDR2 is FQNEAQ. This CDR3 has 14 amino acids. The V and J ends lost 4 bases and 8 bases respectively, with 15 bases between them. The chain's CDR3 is CASSSRERVDEQFF. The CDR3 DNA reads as TGTGCCAGCAGCTCCCGTGAGAGGGTGGATGAGCAGTTCTTC.

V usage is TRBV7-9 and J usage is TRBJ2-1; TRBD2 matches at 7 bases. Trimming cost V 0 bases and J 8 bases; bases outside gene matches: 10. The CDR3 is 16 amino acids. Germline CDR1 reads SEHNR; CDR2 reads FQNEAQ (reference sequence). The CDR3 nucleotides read TGTGCCAGCAGCTTAGCTTCGGCGGGAGAGGCTTATGAGCAGTTCTTC. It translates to CASSLASAGEAYEQFF.